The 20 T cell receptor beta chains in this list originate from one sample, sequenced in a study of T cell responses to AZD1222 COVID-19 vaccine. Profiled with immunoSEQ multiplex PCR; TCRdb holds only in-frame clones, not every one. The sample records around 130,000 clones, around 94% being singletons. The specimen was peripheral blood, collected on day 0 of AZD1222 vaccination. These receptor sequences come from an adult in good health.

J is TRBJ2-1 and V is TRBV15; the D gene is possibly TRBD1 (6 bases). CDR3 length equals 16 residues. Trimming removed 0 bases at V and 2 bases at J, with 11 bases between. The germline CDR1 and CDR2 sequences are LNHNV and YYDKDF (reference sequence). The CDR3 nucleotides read TGTGCCACCAGCAGAGAAACCAGGGGAACCTACAATGAGCAGTTCTTC. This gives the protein CATSRETRGTYNEQFF.

The CDR3 protein is CASSLAGYEQYF. CDR3 DNA sequence: TGTGCCAGCAGCCTCGCGGGATACGAGCAGTACTTC. The chain has TRBV11-2 and TRBJ2-7; D is possibly TRBD2 (6 bases). Germline CDR1 and CDR2: SGHAT and FQNNGV. The CDR3 runs to 12 residues. V lost 5 bases and J 4 bases, leaving 9 bases between the germline ends. The full variable domain, rest sourced from reference TRBV11-2 and TRBJ2-7, is EAGVAQSPRYKIIEKRQSVAFWCNPISGHATLYWYQQILGQGPKLLIQFQNNGVVDDSQLPKDRFSAERLKGVDSTLKIQPAKLEDSAVYLCASSLAGYEQYFGPGTRLTVT.

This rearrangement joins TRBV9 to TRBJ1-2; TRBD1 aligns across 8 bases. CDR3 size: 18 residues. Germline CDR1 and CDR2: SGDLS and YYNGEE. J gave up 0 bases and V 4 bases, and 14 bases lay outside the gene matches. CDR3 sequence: CASSPQSYGTGANYGYTF. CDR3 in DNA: TGTGCCAGCAGCCCCCAATCCTACGGGACAGGAGCTAACTATGGCTACACCTTC.

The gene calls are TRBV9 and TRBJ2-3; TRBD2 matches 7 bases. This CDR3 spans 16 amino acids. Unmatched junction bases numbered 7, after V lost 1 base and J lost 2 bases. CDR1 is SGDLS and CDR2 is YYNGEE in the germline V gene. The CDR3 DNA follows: TGTGCCAGCAGCGTATTCGTGGGAGGGACCACAGATACGCAGTATTTT. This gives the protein CASSVFVGGTTDTQYF.

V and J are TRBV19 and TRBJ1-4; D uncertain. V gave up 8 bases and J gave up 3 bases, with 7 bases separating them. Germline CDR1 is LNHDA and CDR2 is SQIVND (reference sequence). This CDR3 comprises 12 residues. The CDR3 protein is CASVGANEKLFF. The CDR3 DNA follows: TGTGCCAGTGTCGGGGCTAATGAAAAACTGTTTTTT.

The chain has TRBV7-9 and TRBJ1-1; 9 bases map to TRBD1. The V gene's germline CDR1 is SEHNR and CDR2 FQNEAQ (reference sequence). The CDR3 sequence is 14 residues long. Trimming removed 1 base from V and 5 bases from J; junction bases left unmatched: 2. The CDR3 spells CASSLGTGVTEAFF. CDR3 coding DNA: TGTGCCAGCAGCTTAGGGACAGGGGTGACTGAAGCTTTCTTT.

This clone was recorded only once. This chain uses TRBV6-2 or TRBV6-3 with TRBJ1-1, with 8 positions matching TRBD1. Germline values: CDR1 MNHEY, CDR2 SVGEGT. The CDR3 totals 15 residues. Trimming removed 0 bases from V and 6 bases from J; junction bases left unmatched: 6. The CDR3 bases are TGTGCCAGCAGTTACTCCGACAGGGGAGTCTCTGAAGCTTTCTTT. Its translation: CASSYSDRGVSEAFF.

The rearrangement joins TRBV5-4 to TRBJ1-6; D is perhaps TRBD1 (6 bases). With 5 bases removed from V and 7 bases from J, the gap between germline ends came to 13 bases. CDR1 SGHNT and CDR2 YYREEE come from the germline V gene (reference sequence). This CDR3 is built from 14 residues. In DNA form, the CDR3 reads TGTGCCAGCAGAGGGGGGACCGCAAATTCACCCCTCCACTTT. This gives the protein CASRGGTANSPLHF.

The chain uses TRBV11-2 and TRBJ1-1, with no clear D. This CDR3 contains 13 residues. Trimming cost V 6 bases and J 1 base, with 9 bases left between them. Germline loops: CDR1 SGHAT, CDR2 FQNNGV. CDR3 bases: TGTGCCAGCAGGTCTATGAGGAACACTGAAGCTTTCTTT. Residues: CASRSMRNTEAFF.

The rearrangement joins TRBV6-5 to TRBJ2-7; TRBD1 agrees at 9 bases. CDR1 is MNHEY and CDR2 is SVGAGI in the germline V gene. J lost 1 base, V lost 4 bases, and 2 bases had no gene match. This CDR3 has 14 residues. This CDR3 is CASSSDRGSYEQYF. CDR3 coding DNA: TGTGCCAGCAGTTCCGACAGGGGGTCCTACGAGCAGTACTTC.

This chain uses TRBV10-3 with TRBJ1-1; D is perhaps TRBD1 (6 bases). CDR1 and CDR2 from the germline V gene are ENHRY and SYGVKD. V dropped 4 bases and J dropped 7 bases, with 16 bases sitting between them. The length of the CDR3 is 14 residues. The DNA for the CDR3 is TGTGCCATCAGTGCCCCTACAGGGAGTGGTGAAGCTTTCTTT. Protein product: CAISAPTGSGEAFF.

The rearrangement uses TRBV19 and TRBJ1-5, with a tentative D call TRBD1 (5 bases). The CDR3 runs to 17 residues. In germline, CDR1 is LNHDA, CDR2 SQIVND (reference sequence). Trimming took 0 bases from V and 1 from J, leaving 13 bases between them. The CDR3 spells CASSIDQGKGSNQPQHF. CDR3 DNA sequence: TGTGCCAGTAGTATAGATCAAGGGAAGGGGAGCAATCAGCCCCAGCATTTT. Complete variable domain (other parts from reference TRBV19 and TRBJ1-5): DGGITQSPKYLFRKEGQNVTLSCEQNLNHDAMYWYRQDPGQGLRLIYYSQIVNDFQKGDIAEGYSVSREKKESFPLTVTSAQKNPTAFYLCASSIDQGKGSNQPQHFGDGTRLSIL.

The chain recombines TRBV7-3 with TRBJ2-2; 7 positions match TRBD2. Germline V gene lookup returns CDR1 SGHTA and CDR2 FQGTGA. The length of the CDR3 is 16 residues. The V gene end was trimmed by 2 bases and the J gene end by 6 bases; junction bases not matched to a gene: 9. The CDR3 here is CASSLRGGLVSGELFF. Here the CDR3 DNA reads TGTGCCAGCAGCTTACGAGGTGGACTAGTCTCCGGGGAGCTGTTTTTT.

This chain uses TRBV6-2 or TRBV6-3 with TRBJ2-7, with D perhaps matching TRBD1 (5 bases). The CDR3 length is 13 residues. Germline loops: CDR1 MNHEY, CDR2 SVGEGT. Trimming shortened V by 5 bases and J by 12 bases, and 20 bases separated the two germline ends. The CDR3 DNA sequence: TGTGCCAGCAGTCCATTCCTAGACAGTTCCGGGTACTTC. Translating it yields CASSPFLDSSGYF.

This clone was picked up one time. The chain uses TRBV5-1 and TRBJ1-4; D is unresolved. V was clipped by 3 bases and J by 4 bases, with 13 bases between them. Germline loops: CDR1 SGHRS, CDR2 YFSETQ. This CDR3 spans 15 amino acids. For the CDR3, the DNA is TGCGCCAGCAGCTGGAGGACGGAAGTTAATGAAAAACTGTTTTTT. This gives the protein CASSWRTEVNEKLFF.

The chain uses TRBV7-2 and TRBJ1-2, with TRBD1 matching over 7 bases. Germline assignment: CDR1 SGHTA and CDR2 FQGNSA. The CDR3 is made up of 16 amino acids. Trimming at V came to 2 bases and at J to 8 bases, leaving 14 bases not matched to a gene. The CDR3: CASSLPKDRATVGYTF. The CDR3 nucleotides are TGTGCCAGCAGCTTACCAAAAGACAGGGCGACTGTGGGCTACACCTTC.

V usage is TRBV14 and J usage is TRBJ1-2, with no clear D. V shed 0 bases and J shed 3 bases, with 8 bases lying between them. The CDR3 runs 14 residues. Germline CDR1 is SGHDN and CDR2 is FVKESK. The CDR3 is CASSQDRRHYGYTF. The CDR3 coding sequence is TGTGCCAGCAGCCAAGATCGTCGGCACTATGGCTACACCTTC.

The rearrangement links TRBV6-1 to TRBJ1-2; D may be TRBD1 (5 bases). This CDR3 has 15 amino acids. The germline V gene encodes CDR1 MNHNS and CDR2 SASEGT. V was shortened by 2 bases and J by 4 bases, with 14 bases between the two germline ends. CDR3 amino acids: CASSESASGPYGYTF. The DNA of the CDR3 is TGTGCCAGCAGTGAATCGGCATCAGGGCCCTATGGCTACACCTTC.

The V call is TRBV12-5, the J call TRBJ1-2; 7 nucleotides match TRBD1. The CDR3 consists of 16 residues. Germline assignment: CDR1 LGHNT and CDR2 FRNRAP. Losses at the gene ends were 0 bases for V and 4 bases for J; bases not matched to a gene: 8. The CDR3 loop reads CASGLVLGGAGYGYTF. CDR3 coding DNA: TGTGCTAGTGGTTTGGTACTAGGGGGCGCCGGCTATGGCTACACCTTC.

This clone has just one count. CDR3 sequence reads: CASSGVFSYNEQFF. For the CDR3, the DNA is TGTGCCAGCAGTGGGGTTTTCTCCTACAATGAGCAGTTCTTC. The chain recombines TRBV25-1 with TRBJ2-1; D remains unclear. The V and J ends lost 4 bases and 0 bases respectively, with 7 bases between them. CDR1 is MGHDK and CDR2 is SYGVNS in the germline V gene. The CDR3 contains 14 residues.